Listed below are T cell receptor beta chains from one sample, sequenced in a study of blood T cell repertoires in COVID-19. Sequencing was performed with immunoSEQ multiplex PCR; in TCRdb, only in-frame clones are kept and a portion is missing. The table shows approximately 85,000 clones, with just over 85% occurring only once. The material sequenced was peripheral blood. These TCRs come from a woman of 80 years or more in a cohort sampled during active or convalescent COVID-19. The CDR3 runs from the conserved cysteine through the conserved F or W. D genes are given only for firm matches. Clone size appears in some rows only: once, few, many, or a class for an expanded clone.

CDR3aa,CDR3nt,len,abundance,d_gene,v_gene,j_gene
CASSLVAGDNQPQHF,TGCGCCAGCAGCTTGGTGGCAGGGGATAATCAGCCCCAGCATTTT,15,.,.,TRBV5-1,TRBJ1-5
CASSLTPVFRTANTGELFF,TGCGCCAGCAGTCTGACGCCGGTGTTTCGGACAGCTAACACCGGGGAGCTGTTTTTT,19,.,.,TRBV5-1,TRBJ2-2
CASSITTRPTNTGELFF,TGTGCCAGTAGTATCACGACTCGACCGACGAACACCGGGGAGCTGTTTTTT,17,.,.,TRBV19,TRBJ2-2
CASSPQGAVAGELFF,TGTGCCAGCAGCCCACAGGGGGCCGTGGCCGGGGAGCTGTTTTTT,15,.,TRBD1,TRBV3-1/TRBV3-2,TRBJ2-2
CASTAGGASYEQYF,TGTGCCAGTACAGCCGGAGGGGCCTCCTACGAGCAGTACTTC,14,.,.,TRBV28,TRBJ2-7
CASSDRDTHNSPLHF,TGTGCCAGCAGCGACCGGGACACCCATAATTCACCCCTCCACTTT,15,.,.,TRBV3-1/TRBV3-2,TRBJ1-6
CASSAIAGRIYNEQFF,TGTGCCAGCAGCGCCATAGCGGGGCGGATCTACAATGAGCAGTTCTTC,16,many,TRBD2,TRBV7-9,TRBJ2-1
CASSSSSLTGGNSPLHF,TGTGCCAGCAGCTCCTCCTCCCTGACAGGGGGTAATTCACCCCTCCACTTT,17,few,TRBD1,TRBV5-4,TRBJ1-6
CAIWGGNTGELFF,TGTGCCATCTGGGGGGGTAACACCGGGGAGCTGTTTTTT,13,.,TRBD2,TRBV10-3,TRBJ2-2
CATSETSGASTDTQYF,TGTGCCACCAGTGAAACTAGCGGGGCTAGCACAGATACGCAGTATTTT,16,.,TRBD2,TRBV24-1,TRBJ2-3
CASSPLPGDGYTF,TGTGCCAGCAGCCCACTACCAGGGGATGGCTACACCTTC,13,.,.,TRBV7-9,TRBJ1-2
CASSLGGSGNTIYF,TGTGCCAGCAGCTTGGGGGGCTCCGGAAACACCATATATTTT,14,.,.,TRBV5-8,TRBJ1-3
CASSVVGLSYNEQFF,TGTGCCAGCAGCGTAGTTGGGCTCTCCTACAATGAGCAGTTCTTC,15,.,.,TRBV9,TRBJ2-1
CASSFTGTGGNEQFF,TGTGCCAGCAGCTTTACCGGGACAGGGGGCAATGAGCAGTTCTTC,15,.,TRBD1,TRBV7-9,TRBJ2-1
CASSRGAPGQGNQPQHF,TGTGCCAGCAGTCGAGGGGCTCCGGGACAGGGAAATCAGCCCCAGCATTTT,17,.,TRBD1,TRBV6-6,TRBJ1-5
CASSLGLAGVGETQYF,TGTGCCAGCAGCTTAGGGCTAGCGGGAGTTGGGGAGACCCAGTACTTC,16,.,TRBD2,TRBV11-3,TRBJ2-5
CASSEGEYYGYTF,TGTGCCAGCAGTGAGGGAGAGTACTATGGCTACACCTTC,13,few,.,TRBV6-1,TRBJ1-2
CASSLGLAENEQFF,TGCGCCAGCAGCCTGGGACTAGCGGAAAATGAGCAGTTCTTC,14,.,TRBD2,TRBV5-1,TRBJ2-1
CATRGQKNTEAFF,TGTGCCACCCGAGGACAAAAGAACACTGAAGCTTTCTTT,13,.,.,TRBV24-1,TRBJ1-1
CASSLGQGNVYGYTF,TGTGCCAGCAGCTTGGGACAGGGTAATGTCTATGGCTACACCTTC,15,.,TRBD1,TRBV7-9,TRBJ1-2
CASSYSPRYQETQYF,TGTGCCAGCAGTTACTCTCCCAGGTACCAAGAGACCCAGTACTTC,15,.,.,TRBV6-5,TRBJ2-5
CASSLDRGQGETEAFF,TGTGCCAGCAGCTTGGATCGGGGACAGGGGGAGACTGAAGCTTTCTTT,16,.,TRBD1,TRBV5-4,TRBJ1-1
CASPNYSGRAWTDTQYF,TGTGCCAGCCCCAACTATAGCGGGAGGGCCTGGACAGATACGCAGTATTTT,17,.,.,TRBV21-1,TRBJ2-3
CASSPNRDFYEQFF,TGTGCCAGCAGCCCCAATCGGGATTTCTATGAGCAGTTCTTC,14,few,.,TRBV7-9,TRBJ2-1
CASSQDTLGEQFF,TGTGCCAGCAGCCAAGATACTCTAGGCGAGCAGTTCTTC,13,.,.,TRBV3-1/TRBV3-2,TRBJ2-1
CASSRRDRGNQPQHF,TGTGCCAGCAGCCGCCGGGACAGGGGCAATCAGCCCCAGCATTTT,15,.,TRBD1,TRBV28,TRBJ1-5
CASSRLGAAFF,TGTGCCAGCAGCAGGTTAGGGGCAGCTTTCTTT,11,once,.,TRBV12-3/TRBV12-4,TRBJ1-1
CASRETGTGRSGNTIYF,TGTGCCAGCAGAGAAACCGGGACAGGGAGGTCTGGAAACACCATATATTTT,17,.,TRBD1,TRBV25-1,TRBJ1-3
CASSAAENYGYTF,TGTGCCAGCTCCGCGGCAGAGAACTATGGCTACACCTTC,13,.,.,TRBV18,TRBJ1-2
CASSQDDGTGSNQPQHF,TGTGCCAGCAGCCAAGATGACGGGACAGGGAGCAATCAGCCCCAGCATTTT,17,.,TRBD1,TRBV4-2,TRBJ1-5
CSVGDSRGYTF,TGCAGCGTGGGGGACAGCAGAGGCTACACCTTC,11,.,TRBD1,TRBV29-1,TRBJ1-2
CATSDPRMGGTEAFF,TGTGCCACCAGTGATCCCCGGATGGGGGGCACTGAAGCTTTCTTT,15,.,.,TRBV24-1,TRBJ1-1
CASSPPQAVGYTF,TGTGCCAGCAGCCCCCCACAGGCGGTGGGCTACACCTTC,13,.,.,TRBV7-8,TRBJ1-2
CASSVGSSATYEQYF,TGTGCCAGCAGCGTAGGATCTAGCGCGACCTACGAGCAGTACTTC,15,.,.,TRBV9,TRBJ2-7
CASRDSWSPNNEQFF,TGTGCCAGCAGGGATAGCTGGTCCCCTAACAATGAGCAGTTCTTC,15,.,.,TRBV5-4,TRBJ2-1
CASSGTGTGQPQHF,TGTGCCAGCAGCGGGACAGGGACCGGTCAGCCCCAGCATTTT,14,.,TRBD1,TRBV6-5,TRBJ1-5
CASSLGTAADTQYF,TGCGCCAGCAGCCTTGGGACAGCTGCAGATACGCAGTATTTT,14,.,TRBD1,TRBV5-1,TRBJ2-3
CASSNRDRVSYGYTF,TGTGCCAGCAGCAACCGGGACAGGGTGTCCTATGGCTACACCTTC,15,.,TRBD1,TRBV7-2,TRBJ1-2
CASSLRRGNTEAFF,TGTGCCAGCAGTTTAAGGAGGGGGAACACTGAAGCTTTCTTT,14,.,.,TRBV27,TRBJ1-1
CATSVAGAYTDTQYF,TGTGCCACCAGTGTCGCGGGGGCCTACACAGATACGCAGTATTTT,15,.,.,TRBV24-1,TRBJ2-3
CASSHAATNEKLFF,TGCGCCAGCAGCCACGCAGCAACTAATGAAAAACTGTTTTTT,14,once,.,TRBV5-1,TRBJ1-4
CASSVTPNRDDNGYEQYF,TGTGCCAGCAGCGTAACTCCTAACAGGGATGATAATGGTTACGAGCAGTACTTC,18,.,.,TRBV13,TRBJ2-7
CASRETGTGLRTNYGYTF,TGTGCCAGCAGAGAAACCGGGACAGGGCTCCGTACTAACTATGGCTACACCTTC,18,.,TRBD1,TRBV6-1,TRBJ1-2
CASSPVAGNQPQHF,TGTGCCAGCTCACCGGTGGCAGGAAATCAGCCCCAGCATTTT,14,.,.,TRBV18,TRBJ1-5
CASSPDRRGDTQYF,TGTGCCAGCTCACCGGACAGGAGGGGAGATACGCAGTATTTT,14,.,.,TRBV18,TRBJ2-3
CASSQGVQNTQYF,TGTGCCAGCAGCCAAGGAGTTCAAAATACGCAGTATTTT,13,few,.,TRBV3-1/TRBV3-2,TRBJ2-3
CASSVTSGVRNEQFF,TGCGCCAGCAGCGTAACTAGCGGTGTCCGCAATGAGCAGTTCTTC,15,.,TRBD2,TRBV5-1,TRBJ2-1
CASSRNLQQSTGELFF,TGTGCCAGCAGCCGCAACCTCCAACAGAGCACCGGGGAGCTGTTTTTT,16,.,.,TRBV4-2,TRBJ2-2
CSVGGSSGANVLTF,TGCAGCGTAGGCGGGAGCTCTGGGGCCAACGTCCTGACTTTC,14,.,TRBD2,TRBV29-1,TRBJ2-6
CSAEGGEDYGYTF,TGCAGCGCGGAAGGGGGCGAAGACTATGGCTACACCTTC,13,.,TRBD1,TRBV29-1,TRBJ1-2
CAISEFAGGIEKLFF,TGTGCCATCAGTGAGTTCGCAGGGGGCATTGAAAAACTGTTTTTT,15,few,TRBD1,TRBV10-3,TRBJ1-4
CASTQTGSAEQFF,TGTGCCAGCACCCAAACAGGGTCAGCTGAGCAGTTCTTC,13,.,.,TRBV3-1/TRBV3-2,TRBJ2-1
CASSHLNPVGYTF,TGTGCCAGCAGCCACCTGAACCCAGTGGGCTACACCTTC,13,.,.,TRBV11-2,TRBJ1-2
CASSLKGGGLAGGNEQFF,TGTGCCAGCAGTTTAAAGGGAGGGGGACTAGCGGGAGGGAATGAGCAGTTCTTC,18,.,TRBD2,TRBV27,TRBJ2-1
CASSLGGLAGSYEQYF,TGCGCCAGCAGCTTGGGGGGACTAGCGGGTTCCTACGAGCAGTACTTC,16,.,TRBD2,TRBV5-1,TRBJ2-7
CASSPGLAAYNEQFF,TGTGCCAGCAGCCCAGGACTAGCGGCCTACAATGAGCAGTTCTTC,15,.,TRBD2,TRBV11-2,TRBJ2-1
CASSPVNLSGNTIYF,TGTGCCAGCTCACCAGTAAATCTCTCTGGAAACACCATATATTTT,15,.,.,TRBV18,TRBJ1-3
CASSFRTGVTGANVLTF,TGTGCCAGCAGTTTTAGGACGGGGGTAACTGGGGCCAACGTCCTGACTTTC,17,.,.,TRBV28,TRBJ2-6